This is a list of T cell receptor beta chains from one sample in a study of blood T cell repertoires in COVID-19. Sequencing was performed with immunoSEQ multiplex PCR; in TCRdb, only in-frame clones are kept and a portion is missing. This table has about 480,000 clones, more than 75% appearing once. The sequenced sample consisted of PBMCs or T cells enriched from blood (not recorded which). These receptors were collected from a woman in her forties who had recovered from COVID-19. Each CDR3 is given with its conserved first and last residue. D genes are given only for firm matches. Part of the rows lack a size; the others show once, few, many or a class for expanded clones.

j_call v_call clone_size d_call cdr3_aa cdr3_nt
TRBJ1-1 TRBV7-8 NA NA CASSLGEIEAFF TGTGCCAGCAGCTTGGGCGAAATTGAAGCTTTCTTT
TRBJ2-5 TRBV4-1 NA NA CASSHNPPGRFQETQYF TGCGCCAGCAGCCATAACCCCCCGGGTCGGTTCCAAGAGACCCAGTACTTC
TRBJ2-3 TRBV9 NA TRBD2 CASSLEGLAVPTDTQYF TGTGCCAGCAGCCTAGAGGGACTAGCGGTACCCACAGATACGCAGTATTTT
TRBJ2-5 TRBV5-1 NA NA CASSLELRETQYF TGCGCCAGCAGCTTGGAACTAAGAGAGACCCAGTACTTC
TRBJ2-5 TRBV11-3 NA TRBD1 CASSFTGDQETQYF TGTGCCAGCAGCTTCACAGGGGACCAAGAGACCCAGTACTTC
TRBJ1-4 TRBV19 NA NA CASSFPQNRVGDEKLFF TGTGCCAGTAGTTTTCCACAAAACAGGGTCGGGGATGAAAAACTGTTTTTT
TRBJ2-7 TRBV19 NA TRBD2 CASSKASGSYEQYF TGTGCCAGTAGTAAGGCTAGCGGATCCTACGAGCAGTACTTC
TRBJ2-7 TRBV27 NA NA CASSLSGGAPYEQYF TGTGCCAGCAGTTTGTCTGGGGGCGCGCCCTACGAGCAGTACTTC
TRBJ2-2 TRBV5-1 NA TRBD1 CASSSTGTGYTGELFF TGCGCCAGCAGCTCAACCGGGACAGGCTACACCGGGGAGCTGTTTTTT
TRBJ2-1 TRBV6-2/TRBV6-3 NA TRBD2 CASSPELAGGLREQFF TGTGCCAGCAGCCCTGAACTAGCGGGAGGGCTTCGGGAGCAGTTCTTC
TRBJ2-3 TRBV7-2 NA NA CASRRTDTQYF TGTGCCAGCAGGAGGACAGATACGCAGTATTTT
TRBJ1-4 TRBV7-2 NA NA CASSPRTASNEKLFF TGTGCCAGCAGCCCACGGACAGCTTCTAATGAAAAACTGTTTTTT
TRBJ1-2 TRBV12-3/TRBV12-4 few NA CASILVSSGYTF NA
TRBJ1-2 TRBV7-2 NA NA CASRLDTFYGYTF TGTGCCAGCAGGTTGGACACCTTCTATGGCTACACCTTC
TRBJ2-5 TRBV6-5 NA NA CASSYGPLQETQYF TGTGCCAGCAGTTACGGGCCCCTCCAAGAGACCCAGTACTTC
TRBJ1-5 TRBV6-5 NA NA CASSYSGPSDQPQHF TGTGCCAGCAGTTACTCGGGACCTAGCGATCAGCCCCAGCATTTT
TRBJ1-5 TRBV7-2 NA NA CASSLGMVGQPQHF TGTGCCAGCAGCTTAGGTATGGTGGGCCAGCCCCAGCATTTT
TRBJ2-3 TRBV4-3 NA NA CASSQGAPDTQYF TGCGCCAGCAGCCAAGGGGCGCCAGATACGCAGTATTTT
TRBJ2-5 TRBV5-1 NA TRBD2 CASSLGQRERETQYF TGCGCCAGCAGCTTGGGCCAGCGGGAGCGGGAGACCCAGTACTTC
TRBJ2-5 TRBV15 NA NA CATSSPSSGEQETQYF TGTGCCACCAGCTCTCCTTCCTCAGGGGAGCAAGAGACCCAGTACTTC
TRBJ2-3 TRBV4-1 NA NA CASSQVLGPRDTQYF TGCGCCAGCAGCCAAGTATTGGGGCCGAGGGATACGCAGTATTTT
TRBJ1-1 TRBV27 NA NA CASSLSWQGTEAFF TGTGCCAGCAGTTTATCATGGCAGGGCACTGAAGCTTTCTTT
TRBJ1-4 TRBV30 NA NA CAWSVRDNEKLFF TGTGCCTGGAGTGTCAGGGATAATGAAAAACTGTTTTTT
TRBJ2-5 TRBV18 NA TRBD1 CASSPTGSATQYF TGTGCCAGCTCACCGACAGGGTCGGCGACCCAGTACTTC
TRBJ2-2 TRBV25-1 NA TRBD2 CASSELLAGWNTGELFF TGTGCCAGCAGTGAATTACTAGCGGGATGGAACACCGGGGAGCTGTTTTTT
TRBJ1-2 TRBV27 few TRBD1 CASTRQGARGYTF TGTGCCAGCACCCGACAGGGGGCTCGGGGCTACACCTTC
TRBJ1-2 TRBV12-3/TRBV12-4 NA TRBD1 CASSLQGASGYTF TGTGCCAGCAGCTTACAGGGGGCGAGTGGCTACACCTTC
TRBJ1-1 TRBV11-3 NA NA CASSPGAWAGTEAFF TGTGCCAGCAGCCCAGGGGCTTGGGCCGGAACTGAAGCTTTCTTT
TRBJ1-1 TRBV15 NA NA CATKQGLNTEAFF TGTGCCACCAAACAGGGCTTGAACACTGAAGCTTTCTTT
TRBJ1-1 TRBV5-6 NA NA CASSFRAVLIGKAFF TGTGCCAGCAGCTTTAGGGCCGTACTTATCGGGAAAGCTTTCTTT
TRBJ1-2 TRBV5-4 few TRBD1 CASSLDRGNGYTF TGTGCCAGCAGCTTGGACAGGGGAAATGGCTACACCTTC
TRBJ2-1 TRBV5-1 NA TRBD1 CASSFTGGSAYNEQFF TGCGCCAGCAGCTTTACAGGGGGATCCGCCTACAATGAGCAGTTCTTC
TRBJ2-5 TRBV4-3 NA NA CASSLDRANQETQYF TGCGCCAGCAGCCTCGACAGAGCCAACCAAGAGACCCAGTACTTC
TRBJ2-1 TRBV4-1 few TRBD2 CASRSGLAGGNEQFF TGCGCCAGCAGGAGCGGACTAGCGGGGGGGAATGAGCAGTTCTTC
TRBJ2-1 TRBV2 NA TRBD2 CARPRTSGNFNEQFF TGTGCCAGACCTCGGACTAGCGGGAACTTCAATGAGCAGTTCTTC
TRBJ2-1 TRBV25-1 NA TRBD2 CASSSTSGIGNEQFF TGTGCCAGCAGTTCTACTAGCGGGATAGGGAATGAGCAGTTCTTC
TRBJ2-7 TRBV7-8 NA NA CASSSETGPTGSVEQYF TGTGCCAGCAGTAGTGAAACAGGGCCGACGGGTTCGGTGGAGCAGTACTTC
TRBJ1-1 TRBV7-9 NA TRBD1 CASSPIPGQGTNTEAFF TGTGCCAGCAGCCCTATCCCGGGACAGGGTACGAACACTGAAGCTTTCTTT
TRBJ2-2 TRBV21-1 few NA CASSPLAHTGELFF TGTGCCAGCAGCCCCCTAGCTCACACCGGGGAGCTGTTTTTT
TRBJ1-3 TRBV11-3 once TRBD1 CASSPPTGTGSGNTIYF TGTGCCAGCAGCCCCCCGACCGGGACAGGCTCTGGAAACACCATATATTTT
TRBJ1-1 TRBV5-1 NA NA CASSGNRENTEAFF TGCGCCAGCAGCGGAAACAGGGAGAACACTGAAGCTTTCTTT
TRBJ1-1 TRBV3-1/TRBV3-2 NA TRBD1 CASSQVRQGKTEAFF TGTGCCAGCAGCCAAGTCAGACAGGGCAAAACTGAAGCTTTCTTT
TRBJ1-4 TRBV5-6 NA NA CASSRVAGDGYEKLFF TGTGCCAGCAGCCGAGTAGCAGGGGACGGTTATGAAAAACTGTTTTTT
TRBJ1-5 TRBV28 NA NA CASSHNQPQHF TGTGCCAGCAGCCACAATCAGCCCCAGCATTTT
TRBJ2-4 TRBV12-3/TRBV12-4 NA NA CASSLNQEGIQYF TGTGCCAGCAGTTTGAACCAGGAAGGCATTCAGTACTTC
TRBJ2-2 TRBV19 NA TRBD1 CASKTGTGDTGELFF TGTGCCAGTAAAACCGGGACAGGGGACACCGGGGAGCTGTTTTTT
TRBJ1-2 TRBV30 once NA CAWSFRTRPNYGYTF TGTGCCTGGAGTTTCCGGACAAGGCCTAACTATGGCTACACCTTC
TRBJ2-2 TRBV5-1 NA NA CASSLGGTFNTGELFF TGCGCCAGCAGCTTAGGGGGTACCTTCAACACCGGGGAGCTGTTTTTT
TRBJ1-5 TRBV27 NA NA CASSPRVGEGLLVRSNQPQHF TGTGCCAGCAGCCCCCGGGTGGGGGAGGGCCTTCTGGTGAGGAGCAATCAGCCCCAGCATTTT
TRBJ2-5 TRBV5-6 NA NA CASSLVGVETQYF TGTGCCAGCAGCTTGGTCGGTGTGGAGACCCAGTACTTC
TRBJ1-5 TRBV19 NA NA CASTYRGGFSNQPQHF TGTGCCAGTACCTACCGGGGGGGATTCAGCAATCAGCCCCAGCATTTT
TRBJ1-2 TRBV5-1 once TRBD1 CASSPWPQEEGARSNYGYTF TGCGCCAGCAGCCCGTGGCCCCAGGAGGAGGGGGCGAGATCTAACTATGGCTACACCTTC
TRBJ2-1 TRBV2 NA NA CASSEVNSLSYNEQFF TGTGCCAGCAGTGAAGTAAATAGCTTGAGCTACAATGAGCAGTTCTTC